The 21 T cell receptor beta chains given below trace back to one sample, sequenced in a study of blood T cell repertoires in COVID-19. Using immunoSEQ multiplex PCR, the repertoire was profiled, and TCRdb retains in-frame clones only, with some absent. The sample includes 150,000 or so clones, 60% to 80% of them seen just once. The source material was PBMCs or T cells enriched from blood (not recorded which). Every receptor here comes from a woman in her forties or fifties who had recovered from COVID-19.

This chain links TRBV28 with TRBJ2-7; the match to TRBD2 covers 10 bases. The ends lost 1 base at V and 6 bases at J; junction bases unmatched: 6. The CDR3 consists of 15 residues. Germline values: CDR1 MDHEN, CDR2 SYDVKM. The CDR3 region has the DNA TGTGCCAGCAGTTTATTAGTCAGCGGGAGGGCCGAGCAGTACTTC. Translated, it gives CASSLLVSGRAEQYF.

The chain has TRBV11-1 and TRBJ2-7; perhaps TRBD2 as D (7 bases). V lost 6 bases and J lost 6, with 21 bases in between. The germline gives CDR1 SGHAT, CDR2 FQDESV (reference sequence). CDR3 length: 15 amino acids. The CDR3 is CASRHITRGAGEQYF. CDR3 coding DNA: TGTGCCAGCAGACATATAACCCGGGGGGCCGGCGAGCAGTACTTC.

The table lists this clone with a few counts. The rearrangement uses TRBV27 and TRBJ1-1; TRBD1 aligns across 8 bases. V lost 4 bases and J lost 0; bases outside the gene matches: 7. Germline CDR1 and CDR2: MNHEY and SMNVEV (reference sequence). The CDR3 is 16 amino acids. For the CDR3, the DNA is TGTGCCAGCAGTTCCCTACTGACAGGGGTGAACACTGAAGCTTTCTTT. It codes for CASSSLLTGVNTEAFF.

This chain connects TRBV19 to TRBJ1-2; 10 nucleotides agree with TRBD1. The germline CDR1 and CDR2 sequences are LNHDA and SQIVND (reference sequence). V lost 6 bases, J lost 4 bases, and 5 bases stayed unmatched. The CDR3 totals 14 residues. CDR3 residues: CASSPTGGGYGYTF. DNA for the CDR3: TGTGCCAGTAGCCCGACAGGGGGCGGCTATGGCTACACCTTC.

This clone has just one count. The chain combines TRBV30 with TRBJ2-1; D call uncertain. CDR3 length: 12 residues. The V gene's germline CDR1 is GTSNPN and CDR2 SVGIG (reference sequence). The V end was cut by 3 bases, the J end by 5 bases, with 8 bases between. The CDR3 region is CAWSGFDNEQFF. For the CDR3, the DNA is TGTGCCTGGAGCGGGTTCGACAATGAGCAGTTCTTC.

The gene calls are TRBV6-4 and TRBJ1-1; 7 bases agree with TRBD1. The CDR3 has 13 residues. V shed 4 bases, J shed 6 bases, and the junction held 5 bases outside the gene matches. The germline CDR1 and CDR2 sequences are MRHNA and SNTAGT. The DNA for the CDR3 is TGTGCCAGCAGTGCAGCCAGGGGGGCTGAAGCTTTCTTT. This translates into CASSAARGAEAFF.

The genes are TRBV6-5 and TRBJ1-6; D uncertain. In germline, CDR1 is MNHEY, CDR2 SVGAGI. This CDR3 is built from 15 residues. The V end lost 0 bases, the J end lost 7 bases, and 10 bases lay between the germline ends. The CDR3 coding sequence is TGTGCCAGCAGTTACTCGAGGGATACCAATTCACCCCTCCACTTT. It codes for CASSYSRDTNSPLHF.

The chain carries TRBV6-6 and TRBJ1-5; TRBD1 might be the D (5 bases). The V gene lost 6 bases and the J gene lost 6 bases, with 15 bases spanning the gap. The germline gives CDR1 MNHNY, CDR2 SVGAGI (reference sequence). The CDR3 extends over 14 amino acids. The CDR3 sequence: CASSTDNSPQPQHF. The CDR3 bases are TGTGCCAGCAGCACGGACAACTCGCCTCAGCCCCAGCATTTT.

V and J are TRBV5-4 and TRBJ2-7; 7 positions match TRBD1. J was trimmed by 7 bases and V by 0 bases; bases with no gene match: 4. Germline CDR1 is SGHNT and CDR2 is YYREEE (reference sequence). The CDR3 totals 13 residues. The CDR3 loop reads CASSLEGAREQYF. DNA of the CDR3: TGTGCCAGCAGCTTGGAGGGGGCCCGGGAGCAGTACTTC.

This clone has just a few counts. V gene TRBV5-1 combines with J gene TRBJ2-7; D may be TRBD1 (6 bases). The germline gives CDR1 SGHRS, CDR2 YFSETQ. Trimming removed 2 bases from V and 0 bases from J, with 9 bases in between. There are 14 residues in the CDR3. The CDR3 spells CASSFRDNSYEQYF. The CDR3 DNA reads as TGCGCCAGCAGCTTCCGGGACAACTCCTACGAGCAGTACTTC. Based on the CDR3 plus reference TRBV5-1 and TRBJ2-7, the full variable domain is KAGVTQTPRYLIKTRGQQVTLSCSPISGHRSVSWYQQTPGQGLQFLFEYFSETQRNKGNFPGRFSGRQFSNSRSEMNVSTLELGDSALYLCASSFRDNSYEQYFGPGTRLTVT.

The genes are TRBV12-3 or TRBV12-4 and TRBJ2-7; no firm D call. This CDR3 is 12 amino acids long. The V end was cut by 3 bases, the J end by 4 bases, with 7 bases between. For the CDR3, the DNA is TGTGCCAGCAGTTTTTCCGGGTACGAGCAGTACTTC. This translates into CASSFSGYEQYF.

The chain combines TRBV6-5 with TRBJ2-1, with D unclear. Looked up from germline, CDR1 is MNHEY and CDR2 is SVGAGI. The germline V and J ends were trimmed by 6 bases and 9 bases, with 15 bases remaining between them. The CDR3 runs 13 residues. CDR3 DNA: TGTGCCAGCAGGTTCTCGAGATCCGGTGAGCAGTTCTTC. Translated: CASRFSRSGEQFF.

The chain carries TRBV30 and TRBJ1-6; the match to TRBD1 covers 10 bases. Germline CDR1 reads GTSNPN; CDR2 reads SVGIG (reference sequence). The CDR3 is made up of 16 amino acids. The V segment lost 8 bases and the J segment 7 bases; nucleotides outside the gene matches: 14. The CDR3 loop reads CAGDPGQGSVNSPLHF. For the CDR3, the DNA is TGTGCCGGAGACCCGGGACAGGGGTCGGTAAATTCACCCCTCCACTTT.

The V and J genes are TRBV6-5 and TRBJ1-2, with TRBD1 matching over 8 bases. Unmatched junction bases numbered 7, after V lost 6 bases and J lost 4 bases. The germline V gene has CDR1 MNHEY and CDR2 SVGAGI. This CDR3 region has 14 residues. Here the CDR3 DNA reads TGTGCCAGCAGCCGCTCAGGGGGCGGCTATGGCTACACCTTC. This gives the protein CASSRSGGGYGYTF.

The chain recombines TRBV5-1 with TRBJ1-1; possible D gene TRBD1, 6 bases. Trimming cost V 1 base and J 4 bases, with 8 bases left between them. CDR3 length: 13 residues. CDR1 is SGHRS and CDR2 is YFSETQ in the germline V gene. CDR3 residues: CASSLQGPTEAFF. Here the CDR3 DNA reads TGCGCCAGCAGCTTGCAGGGGCCCACTGAAGCTTTCTTT.

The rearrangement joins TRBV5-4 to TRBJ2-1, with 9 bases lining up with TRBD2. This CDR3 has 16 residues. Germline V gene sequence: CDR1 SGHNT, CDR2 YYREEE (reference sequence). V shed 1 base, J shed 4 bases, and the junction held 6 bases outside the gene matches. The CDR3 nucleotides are TGTGCCAGCAGCTTGTCCCGGGGACTAGCATACAATGAGCAGTTCTTC. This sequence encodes CASSLSRGLAYNEQFF.

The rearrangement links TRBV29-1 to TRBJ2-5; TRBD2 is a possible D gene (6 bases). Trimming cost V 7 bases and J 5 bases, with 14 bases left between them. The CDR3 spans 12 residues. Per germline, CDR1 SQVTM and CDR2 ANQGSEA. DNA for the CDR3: TGCAGCGCCGGGAGTGCCAGGGAGACCCAGTACTTC. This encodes CSAGSARETQYF.

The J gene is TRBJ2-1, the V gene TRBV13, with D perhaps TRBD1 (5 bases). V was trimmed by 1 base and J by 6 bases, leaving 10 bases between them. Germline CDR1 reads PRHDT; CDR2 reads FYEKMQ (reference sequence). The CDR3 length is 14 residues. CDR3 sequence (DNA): TGTGCCAGCAGCTTAGCTGGGGCAGGCAATGAGCAGTTCTTC. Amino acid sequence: CASSLAGAGNEQFF.

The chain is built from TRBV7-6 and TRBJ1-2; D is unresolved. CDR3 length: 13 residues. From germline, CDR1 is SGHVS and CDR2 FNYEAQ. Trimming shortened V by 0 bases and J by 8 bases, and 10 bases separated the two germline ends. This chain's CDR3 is CASSLAQAEGYTF. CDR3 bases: TGTGCCAGCAGCTTAGCGCAGGCCGAAGGCTACACCTTC.

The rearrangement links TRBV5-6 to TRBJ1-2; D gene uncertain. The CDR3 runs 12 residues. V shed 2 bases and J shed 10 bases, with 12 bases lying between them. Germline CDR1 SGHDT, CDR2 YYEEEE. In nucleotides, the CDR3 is TGTGCCAGCAGCTTTTTCGGCGGGGACTACACCTTC. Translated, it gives CASSFFGGDYTF.

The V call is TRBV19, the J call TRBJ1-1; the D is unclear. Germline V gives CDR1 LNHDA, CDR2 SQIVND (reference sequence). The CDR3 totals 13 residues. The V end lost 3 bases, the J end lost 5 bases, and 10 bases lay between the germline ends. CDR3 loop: CASSMRGRTEAFF. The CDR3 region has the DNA TGTGCCAGTAGTATGCGAGGGCGAACTGAAGCTTTCTTT.